These 6 T cell receptor beta chains came from one sample sequenced in a study of T cell responses to AZD1222 COVID-19 vaccine. Repertoires were generated with immunoSEQ multiplex PCR, while TCRdb's copy carries only in-frame clones and drops some. This sample carries about 56,000 clones, 80% to 90% of them seen once, and the ten largest clones take approximately 14%. The input for sequencing was peripheral blood, taken on day 0 of AZD1222 vaccination. The receptors come from an adult in good health.

The V and J genes are TRBV7-8 and TRBJ2-3; 7 positions match TRBD2. The junction had 7 bases not matched to a gene; V was cut back by 2 bases and J by 5 bases. The V gene's germline CDR1 is SGHVS and CDR2 FQNEAQ. The CDR3 consists of 15 residues. In nucleotides, the CDR3 is TGTGCCAGCAGCTTATGGGGAGGGCGCGAAGATACGCAGTATTTT. It is translated as CASSLWGGREDTQYF.

The chain links TRBV7-6 to TRBJ2-5, with D possibly matching TRBD1 (6 bases). CDR3 length equals 14 residues. Germline CDR1 and CDR2: SGHVS and FNYEAQ. V was shortened by 5 bases and J by 5 bases, with 15 bases between the two germline ends. CDR3 nucleotide sequence: TGTGCCAGCAGCCCGCAGATGGGGGCGGAGACCCAGTACTTC. It encodes CASSPQMGAETQYF.

The rearrangement links TRBV15 to TRBJ2-7; 7 nucleotides line up with TRBD2. CDR3 length equals 17 residues. Germline V CDR1 and CDR2: LNHNV, YYDKDF (reference sequence). V lost 1 base, J lost 8 bases, and 17 bases stayed unmatched. The chain's CDR3 is CATSRGLEAGEGAKQYF. The CDR3, as DNA: TGTGCCACCAGCAGAGGTTTAGAGGCGGGAGAGGGAGCGAAGCAGTACTTC.

The rearrangement joins TRBV5-1 to TRBJ2-7, with D perhaps being TRBD1 or TRBD2 (6 bases each). The CDR3 covers 17 residues. Trimming stripped 1 base from V and 1 base from J, with 18 bases between. CDR1 SGHRS and CDR2 YFSETQ come from the germline V gene. The CDR3 bases are TGCGCCAGCAGCTTGATGGGGGGCGCGTCATCTTCCTACGAGCAGTACTTC. Translation gives CASSLMGGASSSYEQYF.

This clone appeared once. This sequence joins TRBV7-2 and TRBJ1-2; TRBD1 might be the D (5 bases). In germline, CDR1 is SGHTA, CDR2 FQGNSA. V shed 5 bases and J shed 0 bases, with 7 bases lying between them. This CDR3 spans 13 amino acids. CDR3 protein: CASSPGANYGYTF. The DNA of the CDR3 is TGTGCCAGCAGCCCGGGGGCTAACTATGGCTACACCTTC.

The genes are TRBV6-5 and TRBJ1-6; tentative D call: TRBD1 (5 bases). Trimming took off 6 bases at V and 8 bases at J, with 8 bases between the two ends. This CDR3 has 12 amino acids. CDR1 and CDR2 from the germline V gene are MNHEY and SVGAGI. This CDR3 is CASRKTDSPLHF. The CDR3 bases are TGTGCCAGCAGGAAGACAGATTCACCCCTCCACTTT.